Below are 8 T cell receptor beta chains sequenced from a single sample in a study of shared clonotypes between healthy human individuals. Terminally differentiated effector memory CD45RA+ cells were excluded by CCR7 positive selection of CD45RO-negative cells. The repertoire was sequenced with immunoSEQ multiplex PCR; TCRdb's copy has only in-frame clones and lacks some. The table includes about 700,000 clones, about 90% detected once. Sequences were obtained from naive CD8+ T cells sorted from blood. Receptors originate from a man aged 30 to 45 in good health.

CDR3 coding DNA: TGTGCCAGCCCATGGACTAGCGGGAGTACAGATACGCAGTATTTT. Its translation: CASPWTSGSTDTQYF. The rearrangement joins TRBV2 to TRBJ2-3, with 13 bases lining up with TRBD2. Germline CDR1 is SNHLY and CDR2 is FYNNEI. CDR3 length: 15 residues. J lost 3 bases, V lost 8 bases, and 5 bases had no gene match.

The rearrangement links TRBV27 to TRBJ2-7; TRBD2 is a possible D gene (5 bases). Germline values: CDR1 MNHEY, CDR2 SMNVEV (reference sequence). Between the trimmed V and J ends, which lost 5 bases and 2 bases, there was a span of 16 bases. This CDR3 comprises 15 residues. The CDR3 DNA is TGTGCCAGCAGTCCGGATGGGAGTTTAACCTACGAGCAGTACTTC. It codes for CASSPDGSLTYEQYF.

The chain carries TRBV28 and TRBJ2-5, with 7 bases matching TRBD2. V trimming: 6 bases; J trimming: 2 bases; junction bases outside the gene matches: 27. CDR3 length equals 21 residues. Germline CDR1 and CDR2: MDHEN and SYDVKM. The CDR3 spells CASSHSSKGRERSPLQETQYF. The CDR3 DNA sequence: TGTGCCAGCAGCCATTCATCGAAAGGGCGGGAGAGGTCACCTTTACAAGAGACCCAGTACTTC.

The rearrangement joins TRBV4-1 to TRBJ1-2, with D hard to call. Germline V gives CDR1 MGHRA, CDR2 YSYEKL. V was cut by 0 bases and J by 1 base, with 9 bases left in between. This CDR3 has 15 amino acids. The CDR3 spells CASSQETGNNYGYTF. DNA for the CDR3: TGCGCCAGCAGCCAAGAAACCGGCAATAACTATGGCTACACCTTC.

The chain links TRBV7-2 to TRBJ2-1, with D unresolved. The CDR3 covers 15 residues. Trimming took 5 bases from V and 4 from J, leaving 15 bases between them. In germline, CDR1 is SGHTA, CDR2 FQGNSA. The CDR3: CASSLRAQGYNEQFF. The CDR3 region has the DNA TGTGCCAGCAGCCTCCGGGCCCAAGGATACAATGAGCAGTTCTTC.

This clone was seen a single time. The V and J genes are TRBV7-9 and TRBJ2-1; D remains unclear. Germline V CDR1 and CDR2: SEHNR, FQNEAQ (reference sequence). V lost 2 bases to trimming and J lost 4 bases, with 12 bases between them. CDR3 size: 15 residues. The CDR3 DNA reads as TGTGCCAGCAGCTTATCGGAGATGGGTTACAATGAGCAGTTCTTC. Translating gives CASSLSEMGYNEQFF.

This chain joins TRBV10-2 and TRBJ2-1, with D possibly TRBD1 on 6 matching bases. CDR1 is WSHSY and CDR2 is SAAADI in the germline V gene. V lost 1 base and J 8 bases, leaving 15 bases between the germline ends. This CDR3 has 15 residues. Written as DNA, the CDR3 is TGCGCCAGCAGTGAGTTCCCCAGGGGTCGTTATGAGCAGTTCTTC. Translated: CASSEFPRGRYEQFF.

The chain carries TRBV5-1 and TRBJ2-7; D is possibly TRBD1 (5 bases). This CDR3 has 13 residues. Trimming cost V 2 bases and J 0 bases, with 6 bases left between them. Germline V gene lookup returns CDR1 SGHRS and CDR2 YFSETQ. The CDR3 loop is CASSLQVSYEQYF. Here the CDR3 DNA reads TGCGCCAGCAGCTTACAGGTCTCCTACGAGCAGTACTTC.